The sequence of this T cell receptor (beta chain) was determined in a study of technical replicates of blood from a few donors. Germline V gene lookup returns CDR1 SGHRS and CDR2 YFSETQ. V lost 3 bases to trimming and J lost 7 bases; unmatched junction nucleotides: 13. The CDR3 is made up of 17 amino acids. Assay used: immunoSEQ multiplex PCR; TCRdb lists only in-frame clones, some missing. The repertoire includes 70,000 to 95,000 clones, more than 85% of them detected once, and roughly 0.26% sits in the top ten. This clonotype was sampled from a human donor in good health. The rearrangement links TRBV5-1 to TRBJ2-2, with 9 bases lining up with TRBD2. Input material: T cells isolated from PBMCs. CDR3 protein: CASSSSAGGPRDGELFF. CDR3 in DNA: TGCGCCAGCAGCTCATCAGCGGGAGGTCCCAGGGACGGGGAGCTGTTTTTT.